The 21 T cell receptor beta chains listed next were all sequenced from one sample in a study of shared clonotypes between healthy human individuals. Method: immunoSEQ multiplex PCR; TCRdb's copy keeps in-frame clones and lacks some. The sample contains about 600,000 clones, roughly 79% of which appear only once. Sequencing was carried out using PBMCs. The receptor set was obtained from a woman in her thirties or forties in good health. Some clones in this sample may be carry-over from other donors' samples.

In regard to this clone: Its ends do not fully match the called genes, so a read error is possible. CDR3 sequence reads: CAWRSAGEDTGELSF. CDR3 coding DNA: TGTGCCTGGAGGAGTGCAGGGGAGGATACCGGGGAGTTGTCTTTT. The chain combines TRBV30 with TRBJ2-2; D may be TRBD1 or TRBD2 (6 bases each). The germline CDR1 and CDR2 sequences are GTSNPN and SVGIG (reference sequence). The CDR3 extends over 15 amino acids.

The J gene is TRBJ1-2, the V gene TRBV28; D call uncertain. Germline assignment: CDR1 MDHEN and CDR2 SYDVKM. The length of the CDR3 is 16 residues. V lost 2 bases and J lost 3, with 16 bases in between. The CDR3 nucleotides are TGTGCCAGCAGTTTAAACCGCGCCGCCCCTTACTATGGCTACACCTTC. Its protein is CASSLNRAAPYYGYTF.

The CDR3 sequence is CASSNRSRGHEQYF. CDR3 sequence (DNA): TGTGCCAGCAGCAATAGATCGAGGGGTCACGAGCAGTACTTC. The gene calls are TRBV11-2 and TRBJ2-7, with D perhaps being TRBD1 or TRBD2 (5 bases each). This CDR3 has 14 amino acids. V lost 5 bases and J lost 5, with 16 bases in between. Germline CDR1 SGHAT, CDR2 FQNNGV.

The sample holds one count of this clone. The chain couples TRBV29-1 to TRBJ2-2; D is uncertain. Trimming took 4 bases from V and 6 from J, leaving 9 bases between them. The CDR3 runs to 12 residues. Germline V gives CDR1 SQVTM, CDR2 ANQGSEA. In nucleotides, the CDR3 is TGCAGCGTTGTAAACTATCCCGGGGAGCTGTTTTTT. This sequence encodes CSVVNYPGELFF.

J is TRBJ2-7 and V is TRBV18, with D possibly TRBD2 on 5 matching bases. Between the trimmed V and J ends, which lost 1 base and 1 base, there was a span of 8 bases. Germline assignment: CDR1 KGHSH and CDR2 LQKENI. This CDR3 contains 14 residues. CDR3 in DNA: TGTGCCAGCTCACCACTAGCGCTGTCCTACGAGCAGTACTTC. Translation gives CASSPLALSYEQYF.

This sequence joins TRBV7-9 and TRBJ1-1, with 8 bases lining up with TRBD1. The CDR3 runs to 14 residues. Looked up from germline, CDR1 is SEHNR and CDR2 is FQNEAQ (reference sequence). The trim removed 8 bases at V and 4 bases at J, leaving 9 bases unmatched. As DNA, the CDR3 is TGTGCCAGCCTCAGCAGGGGGCTAGGCACTGAAGCTTTCTTT. It encodes CASLSRGLGTEAFF.

The CDR3 loop is CAWSVIGGLYNEQFF. CDR3 sequence (DNA): TGTGCCTGGAGTGTAATAGGCGGACTTTACAATGAGCAGTTCTTC. This chain uses TRBV30 with TRBJ2-1; D may be TRBD2 (5 bases). This CDR3 has 15 amino acids. Deletions cut 0 bases from V and 4 bases from J, with 13 bases between. The germline V gene encodes CDR1 GTSNPN and CDR2 SVGIG (reference sequence).

V usage is TRBV4-1 and J usage is TRBJ1-2; 8 nucleotides agree with TRBD1. The V and J ends lost 2 bases and 5 bases, in that order; junction bases with no gene match: 13. Germline V gives CDR1 MGHRA, CDR2 YSYEKL. The CDR3 has 17 amino acids. Here the CDR3 reads CASSQTRTGSSRYGYTF. The CDR3 DNA is TGCGCCAGCAGCCAAACCCGGACAGGGTCGTCACGGTATGGCTACACCTTC.

The J gene is TRBJ2-5, the V gene TRBV30; 7 bases agree with TRBD1. CDR3 length: 15 amino acids. Germline lookup yields CDR1 GTSNPN and CDR2 SVGIG (reference sequence). J was trimmed by 7 bases and V by 3 bases; bases with no gene match: 14. Here the CDR3 reads CAWRTEVRGLRTQYF. The CDR3 DNA sequence: TGTGCCTGGAGAACAGAGGTTAGGGGGCTTAGGACCCAGTACTTC.

This clone was detected only once. The rearrangement uses TRBV30 and TRBJ2-1; D is ambiguous. Germline loops: CDR1 GTSNPN, CDR2 SVGIG (reference sequence). Trimming removed 4 bases at V and 9 bases at J, with 13 bases between. The CDR3 loop spans 12 amino acids. The CDR3 DNA is TGTGCCTGGACCCCCCGGCGGACTGAGCAGTTCTTC. Protein product: CAWTPRRTEQFF.

The J gene is TRBJ2-1, the V gene TRBV9; 10 nucleotides line up with TRBD1. The CDR3 is 16 residues long. Germline CDR1 is SGDLS and CDR2 is YYNGEE. Germline trimming cut 0 bases from V and 5 bases from J; bases unmatched to any gene: 5. CDR3 sequence: CASSVDSGQGHNEQFF. CDR3 DNA sequence: TGTGCCAGCAGCGTAGACTCGGGACAGGGGCACAATGAGCAGTTCTTC.

This clone was found many times. The chain has TRBV28 and TRBJ2-1; 10 bases are a match to TRBD2. Germline V gene lookup returns CDR1 MDHEN and CDR2 SYDVKM. The CDR3 sequence is 16 residues long. With 5 bases clipped from V and 6 bases from J, the junction kept 10 bases outside the gene matches. DNA for the CDR3: TGTGCCAGCAGTCTCGTCACTAGCGGGATGGGCAATGAGCAGTTCTTC. Translation gives CASSLVTSGMGNEQFF. The full variable domain, rest sourced from reference TRBV28 and TRBJ2-1, is DVKVTQSSRYLVKRTGEKVFLECVQDMDHENMFWYRQDPGLGLRLIYFSYDVKMKEKGDIPEGYSVSREKKERFSLILESASTNQTSMYLCASSLVTSGMGNEQFFGPGTRLTVL.

The chain links TRBV7-8 to TRBJ2-5; D is perhaps TRBD1 or TRBD2 (5 bases each). This CDR3 spans 15 amino acids. CDR1 is SGHVS, CDR2 FQNEAQ, per germline. Trimming stripped 0 bases from V and 5 bases from J, with 13 bases between. The CDR3 region is CASSLAGPILETQYF. The DNA for the CDR3 is TGTGCCAGCAGCTTAGCGGGACCGATATTGGAGACCCAGTACTTC. Filled out from reference TRBV7-8 and TRBJ2-5, the complete variable domain reads GAGVSQSPRYKVAKRGQDVALRCDPISGHVSLFWYQQALGQGPEFLTYFQNEAQLDKSGLPSDRFFAERPEGSVSTLKIQRTQQEDSAVYLCASSLAGPILETQYFGPGTRLLVL.

This chain joins TRBV7-3 and TRBJ2-1; 13 bases are a match to TRBD2. V lost 5 bases, J lost 8 bases, and 3 bases stayed unmatched. Germline V lookup: CDR1 SGHTA, CDR2 FQGTGA. CDR3 length equals 14 residues. CDR3 amino acids: CASSPGLAGDEQFF. The CDR3, as DNA: TGTGCCAGCAGCCCAGGACTAGCGGGAGATGAGCAGTTCTTC.

This chain joins TRBV14 and TRBJ2-7; no reliable D call. Germline V gene lookup returns CDR1 SGHDN and CDR2 FVKESK. Trimming removed 5 bases from V and 5 bases from J, with 7 bases in between. The CDR3 loop spans 11 amino acids. This CDR3 is CASSYTDEQYF. The CDR3 DNA is TGTGCCAGCAGCTACACGGACGAGCAGTACTTC.

This clone was seen a single time. The chain employs TRBV7-8 and TRBJ2-7; 8 bases fit TRBD1. With 1 base clipped from V and 6 bases from J, the junction kept 11 bases outside the gene matches. The germline CDR1 and CDR2 sequences are SGHVS and FQNEAQ. The CDR3 length is 16 residues. The CDR3 DNA follows: TGTGCCAGCAGCTTAGGAACGGGACAGGAGGGATCCGAGCAGTACTTC. Its protein is CASSLGTGQEGSEQYF.

The chain carries TRBV18 and TRBJ2-1; 11 bases line up with TRBD2. This CDR3 spans 16 amino acids. CDR1 KGHSH and CDR2 LQKENI come from the germline V gene. Trimming cost V 2 bases and J 7 bases; bases outside gene matches: 7. DNA of the CDR3: TGTGCCAGCTCACCAAGCACTAGCGGGAGCGGAAATGAGCAGTTCTTC. Translated: CASSPSTSGSGNEQFF.

This clone turned up a few times. The CDR3 protein is CASSQSLVIQFF. The CDR3 DNA reads as TGTGCCAGCAGCCAATCACTAGTGATCCAGTTCTTC. The gene calls are TRBV4-2 and TRBJ2-1, with a possible D match to TRBD2 (5 bases). This CDR3 has 12 residues. V gave up 2 bases and J gave up 13 bases, with 12 bases separating them. The germline gives CDR1 LGHNA, CDR2 YNFKEQ.

This chain links TRBV6-1 with TRBJ1-1; the D is unclear. In germline, CDR1 is MNHNS, CDR2 SASEGT. The CDR3 length is 13 residues. V was clipped by 4 bases and J by 6 bases, with 12 bases between them. DNA of the CDR3: TGTGCCAGCAGTGTTGGGGATCACGCTGAAGCTTTCTTT. Residues: CASSVGDHAEAFF.

The chain joins TRBV10-3 to TRBJ2-7; TRBD1 might be the D (6 bases). Germline CDR1 reads ENHRY; CDR2 reads SYGVKD. The CDR3 is 12 residues long. Trimming shortened V by 8 bases and J by 4 bases, and 12 bases separated the two germline ends. The DNA of the CDR3 is TGTGCCATCGGGCAGGGGCTATACGAGCAGTACTTC. Translated: CAIGQGLYEQYF.

This chain joins TRBV7-2 and TRBJ2-1; 9 positions agree with TRBD1. V lost 7 bases, J lost 12 bases, and 10 bases stayed unmatched. The CDR3 loop spans 13 amino acids. In germline, CDR1 is SGHTA, CDR2 FQGNSA. The CDR3 loop reads CASTGTGTEWQFF. CDR3 in DNA: TGTGCCAGCACCGGGACAGGGACGGAATGGCAGTTCTTC.